This T cell receptor beta chain comes out of a study of blood T cells in healthy people across ages. Study-wide points: Age advanced and TCR beta diversity per million T cells fell, roughly linearly. Higher diversity and more naive CD4+ cells were features of long-lived donors, compared to aged donors.

The CDR3 consists of 14 residues. The ends were cut back, 7 bases at V and 2 bases at J, with 13 bases in the middle. As concerns this clonotype: No antigen is known for it.

PCR was performed a second time for roughly 6 to 12 cycles using a sample-barcoded 5' primer and a J-beta primer mix. TCRdb reprocessed the 5' RACE reads with MiXCR, giving one entry per CDR3 protein. Of some 1.1 million distinct CDR3 sequences listed, around two fifths are singletons. Sample: blood. J is TRBJ2-3 and V is TRBV12-3 or TRBV12-4, with D possibly being TRBD2 (7 bases). This clonotype was obtained from a man between 18 and 29 years old in good health. The CDR3 DNA reads as TGTGCCAGCAAGTCGGGGGGCTACACAGATACGCAGTATTTT. It yields the protein CASKSGGYTDTQYF.